The 26 T cell receptor beta chains reported below all come from one sample, sequenced in a study of cytomegalovirus exposure and HLA in healthy donors. The data were produced by immunoSEQ multiplex PCR, yet TCRdb's version contains in-frame clones alone and is incomplete. The repertoire has approximately 100,000 clones, about 87% of them found once; the top ten carry 1.8%. The sample comprised PBMCs. These TCRs come from a woman younger than 30 in good health and CMV-seropositive.

The chain has TRBV6-5 and TRBJ1-6, with a weak D call TRBD1 (6 bases). Deletions cut 0 bases from V and 6 bases from J, with 6 bases between. Per germline, CDR1 MNHEY and CDR2 SVGAGI. The CDR3 spans 14 residues. The chain's CDR3 is CASSYSDSNSPLHF. The CDR3 DNA follows: TGTGCCAGCAGTTACTCGGACAGTAATTCACCCCTCCACTTT.

This chain joins TRBV28 and TRBJ1-5, with TRBD1 matching 8 bases. CDR1 and CDR2 from the germline V gene are MDHEN and SYDVKM. V shed 4 bases and J 0 bases; nucleotides not matched to a gene: 8. The CDR3 runs to 17 residues. CDR3 sequence (DNA): TGTGCCAGCAGTTCCCCGGACAGGGAATATAGCAATCAGCCCCAGCATTTT. This encodes CASSSPDREYSNQPQHF.

This rearrangement joins TRBV6-5 to TRBJ1-3; TRBD1 aligns across 8 bases. Germline V CDR1 and CDR2: MNHEY, SVGAGI. The CDR3 has 15 residues. With 6 bases clipped from V and 8 bases from J, the junction kept 12 bases outside the gene matches. CDR3 nucleotides: TGTGCCAGCAGCCCCTGGACAGGGATGTTGTACACCATATATTTT. It codes for CASSPWTGMLYTIYF.

The genes are TRBV9 and TRBJ2-5, with 10 bases aligning to TRBD1. The CDR3 extends over 15 amino acids. Trimming took 3 bases from V and 5 from J; bases not matched to a gene: 7. The germline CDR1 and CDR2 sequences are SGDLS and YYNGEE. The CDR3 reads CASSAIGTGAETQYF. DNA of the CDR3: TGTGCCAGCAGCGCGATCGGGACAGGGGCCGAGACCCAGTACTTC.

CDR3 sequence (DNA): TGTGCCAGCAGCCCCCGGACTGAAGCTTTCTTT. As protein: CASSPRTEAFF. This sequence joins TRBV7-8 and TRBJ1-1; D unclear. This CDR3 is built from 11 residues. Per germline, CDR1 SGHVS and CDR2 FQNEAQ. V shed 5 bases and J shed 5 bases, with 6 bases lying between them. The full variable domain, completed using reference TRBV7-8 and TRBJ1-1, is GAGVSQSPRYKVAKRGQDVALRCDPISGHVSLFWYQQALGQGPEFLTYFQNEAQLDKSGLPSDRFFAERPEGSVSTLKIQRTQQEDSAVYLCASSPRTEAFFGQGTRLTVV.

Concerning this clone itself: Other nucleotide sequences in the sample specify the same CDR3. V and J are TRBV6-1 and TRBJ1-5; D ambiguous. The CDR3 runs 13 residues. Germline V lookup: CDR1 MNHNS, CDR2 SASEGT. V was trimmed by 3 bases and J by 6 bases, leaving 9 bases between them. Here the CDR3 reads CASSESGVQPQHF. CDR3 DNA sequence: TGTGCCAGCAGTGAGTCCGGAGTTCAGCCCCAGCATTTT.

This clone has a handful of counts. This chain joins TRBV6-1 and TRBJ2-7; 7 bases are shared with TRBD1. The V segment lost 1 base and the J segment 3 bases; nucleotides outside the gene matches: 6. The CDR3 has 15 residues. Germline V gives CDR1 MNHNS, CDR2 SASEGT. The CDR3 nucleotides read TGTGCCAGCAGTGAAGATGGGGCAGGGGGCTACGAGCAGTACTTC. Residues: CASSEDGAGGYEQYF.

This sequence joins TRBV27 and TRBJ1-2; D gene unclear. This CDR3 has 15 amino acids. Germline loops: CDR1 MNHEY, CDR2 SMNVEV (reference sequence). Deletions cut 5 bases from V and 5 bases from J, with 18 bases between. DNA of the CDR3: TGTGCCAGCAGTGGCTTGAACAGCGGTTCGTATGGCTACACCTTC. Translating gives CASSGLNSGSYGYTF.

The rearrangement joins TRBV7-2 to TRBJ2-1; 10 nucleotides line up with TRBD2. Unmatched junction bases numbered 6, after V lost 1 base and J lost 9 bases. The CDR3 runs 15 residues. Germline loops: CDR1 SGHTA, CDR2 FQGNSA. CDR3 in amino acids: CASSLVLAGEGEQFF. Here the CDR3 DNA reads TGTGCCAGCAGCTTAGTTCTAGCGGGGGAGGGTGAGCAGTTCTTC.

The chain employs TRBV6-6 and TRBJ1-3, with TRBD1 as a possible D gene (6 bases). With 4 bases removed from V and 0 bases from J, the gap between germline ends came to 13 bases. CDR1 and CDR2 (germline): MNHNY, SVGAGI (reference sequence). There are 16 residues in the CDR3. CDR3 region: CASSLSGQLSGNTIYF. CDR3 DNA: TGTGCCAGCAGTTTGTCTGGACAGCTCTCTGGAAACACCATATATTTT.

The chain couples TRBV14 to TRBJ2-7; TRBD1 matches 11 bases. Germline V gives CDR1 SGHDN, CDR2 FVKESK. After removal of 1 base from V and 6 bases from J, the junction contained 5 bases not matched to a gene. The CDR3 spans 15 residues. The CDR3 reads CASSQVGQGAREQYF. DNA for the CDR3: TGTGCCAGCAGCCAAGTAGGACAGGGGGCGCGCGAGCAGTACTTC.

This chain joins TRBV7-9 and TRBJ2-1; 14 bases fit TRBD2. After removal of 5 bases from V and 8 bases from J, the junction contained 8 bases not matched to a gene. The CDR3 loop spans 16 amino acids. In germline, CDR1 is SEHNR, CDR2 FQNEAQ (reference sequence). The CDR3 loop reads CASSLKTSGGADEQFF. CDR3 coding DNA: TGTGCCAGCAGCCTAAAGACTAGCGGGGGGGCAGATGAGCAGTTCTTC.

This chain links TRBV15 with TRBJ2-1, with D unresolved. There are 14 residues in the CDR3. Germline loops: CDR1 LNHNV, CDR2 YYDKDF (reference sequence). Trimming left V 1 base short and J 6 bases short, with 10 bases between. This CDR3 reads CATSRGEAPNEQFF. In DNA, the CDR3 is TGTGCCACCAGCAGAGGAGAGGCACCCAATGAGCAGTTCTTC.

V is TRBV5-1 and J is TRBJ2-3; TRBD2 might be the D (5 bases). Germline V gene sequence: CDR1 SGHRS, CDR2 YFSETQ. The CDR3 consists of 14 residues. V lost 4 bases to trimming and J lost 2 bases, with 11 bases between them. The CDR3 bases are TGCGCCAGCAGCGAACCGGACTCCACAGATACGCAGTATTTT. Translating it yields CASSEPDSTDTQYF.

The sample holds one count of this clone. The chain is built from TRBV29-1 and TRBJ2-1; 8 nucleotides line up with TRBD1. V was pared by 3 bases and J by 2 bases, with 6 bases of the junction left unmatched. Germline V gene sequence: CDR1 SQVTM, CDR2 ANQGSEA. The CDR3 extends over 15 amino acids. The CDR3 DNA reads as TGCAGCGTTGATAGGCAGGGGGCGCCCTACAATGAGCAGTTCTTC. Its translation: CSVDRQGAPYNEQFF.

The genes are TRBV5-8 and TRBJ2-1, with a possible D match to TRBD1 (6 bases). V shed 2 bases and J shed 7 bases, with 10 bases lying between them. Germline CDR1 SGHTS, CDR2 YDEGEE. The CDR3 covers 13 residues. The CDR3 nucleotides read TGTGCCAGCAGCTTCTCACAGGGTAATGAGCAGTTCTTC. The encoded protein is CASSFSQGNEQFF.

CDR3 in amino acids: CASSKTSGGAGEQFF. In DNA, the CDR3 is TGTGCCAGCAGCAAGACTAGCGGGGGGGCAGGTGAGCAGTTCTTC. The chain has TRBV5-4 and TRBJ2-1, with 14 bases fitting TRBD2. Germline trimming cut 4 bases from V and 9 bases from J; bases unmatched to any gene: 6. Germline V lookup: CDR1 SGHNT, CDR2 YYREEE (reference sequence). The CDR3 length is 15 residues.

J is TRBJ2-1 and V is TRBV4-1; the match to TRBD1 covers 8 bases. Looked up from germline, CDR1 is MGHRA and CDR2 is YSYEKL. CDR3 length: 16 amino acids. V lost 0 bases, J lost 0 bases, and 1 base stayed unmatched. DNA for the CDR3: TGCGCCAGCAGCCAAGAGGGGACAGGCTCCTACAATGAGCAGTTCTTC. Amino acid sequence: CASSQEGTGSYNEQFF.

The chain carries TRBV27 and TRBJ2-1; 7 nucleotides line up with TRBD1. Per germline, CDR1 MNHEY and CDR2 SMNVEV (reference sequence). The CDR3 spans 14 residues. V trimming: 7 bases; J trimming: 5 bases; junction bases outside the gene matches: 8. This CDR3 is CASTPGTANNEQFF. The DNA for the CDR3 is TGTGCCAGCACCCCAGGGACAGCTAACAATGAGCAGTTCTTC.

The J gene is TRBJ1-5, the V gene TRBV4-3, with D hard to call. CDR1 is LGHNA and CDR2 is YSLEER in the germline V gene. The CDR3 extends over 14 amino acids. Deletions cut 1 base from V and 5 bases from J, with 9 bases between. CDR3 in DNA: TGCGCCAGCAGCCAAGTCCCGACTGATCAGCCCCAGCATTTT. Amino acid sequence: CASSQVPTDQPQHF.

This chain joins TRBV7-8 and TRBJ2-1; 7 bases align to TRBD2. V was pared by 0 bases and J by 3 bases, with 8 bases of the junction left unmatched. Germline V gives CDR1 SGHVS, CDR2 FQNEAQ. The CDR3 extends over 17 amino acids. The CDR3 sequence is CASSLAPGRGYYNEQFF. The CDR3 coding sequence is TGTGCCAGCAGCTTAGCGCCGGGGCGGGGGTACTACAATGAGCAGTTCTTC.

The V call is TRBV4-1, the J call TRBJ1-2; no firm D call. Trimming shortened V by 1 base and J by 0 bases, and 9 bases separated the two germline ends. CDR3 length: 15 amino acids. CDR1 is MGHRA, CDR2 YSYEKL, per germline. The CDR3, as DNA: TGCGCCAGCAGCCAAGTGCCCCCAGCTAACTATGGCTACACCTTC. Its protein is CASSQVPPANYGYTF.

The V gene is TRBV5-1, the J gene TRBJ1-4; 7 bases fit TRBD1. V lost 0 bases, J lost 4 bases, and 9 bases stayed unmatched. The CDR3 has 17 amino acids. CDR1 and CDR2 from the germline V gene are SGHRS and YFSETQ. CDR3: CASSLVGGGLVNEKLFF. As DNA, the CDR3 is TGCGCCAGCAGCTTGGTTGGAGGGGGCTTGGTTAATGAAAAACTGTTTTTT.

The chain recombines TRBV7-6 with TRBJ2-2; TRBD2 might be the D (5 bases). Trimming stripped 5 bases from V and 6 bases from J, with 19 bases between. CDR1 and CDR2 (germline): SGHVS, FNYEAQ. The CDR3 loop spans 16 amino acids. Here the CDR3 DNA reads TGTGCCAGCAGCCTTCTCGGGCTAGCATTTCCCGGGGAGCTGTTTTTT. This encodes CASSLLGLAFPGELFF.

The rearrangement links TRBV28 to TRBJ2-7; tentative D call: TRBD1 (6 bases). This CDR3 comprises 13 residues. V dropped 8 bases and J dropped 3 bases, with 14 bases sitting between them. Germline V CDR1 and CDR2: MDHEN, SYDVKM. This chain's CDR3 is CASRRTASYEQYF. DNA of the CDR3: TGTGCCAGCCGACGGACAGCAAGCTACGAGCAGTACTTC.

The genes are TRBV19 and TRBJ2-2; TRBD1 is a possible D gene (6 bases). Trimming stripped 7 bases from V and 1 base from J, with 10 bases between. The length of the CDR3 is 14 residues. The germline CDR1 and CDR2 sequences are LNHDA and SQIVND (reference sequence). For the CDR3, the DNA is TGTGCCAGTATGACAGGAATGAACACCGGGGAGCTGTTTTTT. Residues: CASMTGMNTGELFF.